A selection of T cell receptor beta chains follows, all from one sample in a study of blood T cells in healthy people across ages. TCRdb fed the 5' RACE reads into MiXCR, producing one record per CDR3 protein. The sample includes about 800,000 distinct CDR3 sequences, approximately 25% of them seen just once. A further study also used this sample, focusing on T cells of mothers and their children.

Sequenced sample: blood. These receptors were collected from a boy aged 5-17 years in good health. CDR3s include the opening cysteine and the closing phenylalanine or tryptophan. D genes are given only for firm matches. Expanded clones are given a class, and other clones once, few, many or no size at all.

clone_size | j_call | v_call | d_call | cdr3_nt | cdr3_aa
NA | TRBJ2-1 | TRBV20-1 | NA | TGCAGTGCTGATACCGGGGGCGACAATGAGCAGTTCTTC | CSADTGGDNEQFF
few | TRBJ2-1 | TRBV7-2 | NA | TGTGCCAGCAGCCCCACGGCCGGGGATGAGCAGTTCTTC | CASSPTAGDEQFF
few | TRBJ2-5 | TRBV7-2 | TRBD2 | TGTGCCAGCAGCTCACTAGCGGGATGGATAAAGACCCAGTACTTC | CASSSLAGWIKTQYF
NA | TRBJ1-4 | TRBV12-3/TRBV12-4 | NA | TGTGCCAGCAGGTTTGAGAGACGTCCGAATGAAAAACTGTTTTTT | CASRFERRPNEKLFF
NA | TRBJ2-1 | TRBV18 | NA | TGTGCCAGCTCACCCCGGCACCCCATCTACAATGAGCAGTTCTTC | CASSPRHPIYNEQFF
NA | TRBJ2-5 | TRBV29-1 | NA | TGCGGCGTTGAAGATGGGGGAAAGAAGGAGACCCAGTACTTC | CGVEDGGKKETQYF
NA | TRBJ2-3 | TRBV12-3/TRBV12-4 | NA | TGTGCCAGCAGTCGACAGGTGGCTGGCACAGATACGCAGTATTTT | CASSRQVAGTDTQYF
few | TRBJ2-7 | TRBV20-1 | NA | TGCAGTGCTAGAGATCGTGGCGAGCAACCGGAGCCCCACGAGCAGTACTTC | CSARDRGEQPEPHEQYF
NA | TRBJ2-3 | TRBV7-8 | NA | TGTGCCAGCAGCTTAGTCGAGTCCCCAGATACGCAGTATTTT | CASSLVESPDTQYF
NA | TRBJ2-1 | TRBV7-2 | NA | TGTGCCAGCAGCACTCGACTAGCAGGGGACAATGAGCAGTTCTTC | CASSTRLAGDNEQFF
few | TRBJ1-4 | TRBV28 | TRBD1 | TGTGCCAGCAGTTTATGGCCCAGCCAGACAGGGGCAAGAGAAAAACTGTTTTTT | CASSLWPSQTGAREKLFF
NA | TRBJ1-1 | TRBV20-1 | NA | TGCAGTGCTGCGGGTTTGAACACTGAAGCTTTCTTT | CSAAGLNTEAFF
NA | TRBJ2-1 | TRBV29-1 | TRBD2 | TGCAGCGGGGGATACGGGACTAGCGGGGGCAATGAGCAGTTCTTC | CSGGYGTSGGNEQFF
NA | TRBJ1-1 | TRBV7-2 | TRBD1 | TGTGCCAGCCTCAGACAGGGTTTCGCTGAAGCTTTCTTT | CASLRQGFAEAFF
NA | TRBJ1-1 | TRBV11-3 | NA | TGTGCCAGCAGCAGGGACTGGGCTGAAAACGAAGCTTTCTTT | CASSRDWAENEAFF
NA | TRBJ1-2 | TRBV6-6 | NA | TGTGCCAGCAGCGACTGGGGGGATTCCGGAAACTATGGCTACACCTTC | CASSDWGDSGNYGYTF
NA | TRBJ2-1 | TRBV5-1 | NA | TGCGCCAGCAGCTTTGACGAAACCTCCTACAATGAGCAGTTCTTC | CASSFDETSYNEQFF
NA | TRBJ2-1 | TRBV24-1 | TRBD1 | TGTGCCACCTCTCTCGGGGGACAGGGATACAATGAGCAGTTCTTC | CATSLGGQGYNEQFF
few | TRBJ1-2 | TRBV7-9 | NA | TGTGCCAGCAGCTTCCTTTCCCAGCCAAATGGCTACACCTTC | CASSFLSQPNGYTF
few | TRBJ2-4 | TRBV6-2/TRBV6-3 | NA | TGTGCCAGCAGCGCGGGGCCCATTCAGTACTTC | CASSAGPIQYF
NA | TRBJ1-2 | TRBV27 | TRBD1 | TGTGCCAGCAGTTTGGGAGGGACAGGGAGGTTTGGCTACACCTTC | CASSLGGTGRFGYTF
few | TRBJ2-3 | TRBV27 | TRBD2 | TGTGCCAGCAGTTTATGGGCGGGGGTGGCAGATACGCAGTATTTT | CASSLWAGVADTQYF
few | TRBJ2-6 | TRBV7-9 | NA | TGTGCCAGCAGCTCACAGCCCTCTGGGGCCAACGTCCTGACTTTC | CASSSQPSGANVLTF
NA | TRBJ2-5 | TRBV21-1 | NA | TGTGCCAGCAGCAAACAGGGACTAGCGGTCCTGGAGACCCAGTACTTC | CASSKQGLAVLETQYF
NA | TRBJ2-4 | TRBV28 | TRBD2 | TGTGCCAGCAGTTCCGGAGCGGGGGGGCTATATCATTTAGCCAAAAACATTCAGTACTTC | CASSSGAGGLYHLAKNIQYF
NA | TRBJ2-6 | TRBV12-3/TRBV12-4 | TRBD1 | TGTGCCAGCAGTCCCGCAACAGGGGCCCGTGGGGCCAACGTCCTGACTTTC | CASSPATGARGANVLTF
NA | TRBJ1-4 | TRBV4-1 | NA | TGCGCCAGCAGCCGGATTCGGGGTGAAAAACTGTTTTTT | CASSRIRGEKLFF
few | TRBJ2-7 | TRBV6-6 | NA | TGTGCCAGCAGTTACTACGGCGGTTCGTACTACGAGCAGTACTTC | CASSYYGGSYYEQYF
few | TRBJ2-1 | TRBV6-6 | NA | TGTGCTTCCGGCGGGGCCTACAATGAGCAGTTCTTC | CASGGAYNEQFF
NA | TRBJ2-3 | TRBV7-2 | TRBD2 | TGTGCCAGCAGCCAAACTAGCGGAACTAGCACAGATACGCAGTATTTT | CASSQTSGTSTDTQYF
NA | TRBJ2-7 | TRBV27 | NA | TGTGCCAGCAGTTTTGAGGGACTGGGAACCTACGAGCAGTACTTC | CASSFEGLGTYEQYF
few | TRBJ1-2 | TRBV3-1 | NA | TGTGCCAGCAGCCAAGATGCCGGACTCTATGGCTACACCTTC | CASSQDAGLYGYTF
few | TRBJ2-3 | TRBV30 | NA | TGTGCCTGGAGCTTTGTAGCAAGTGCGGCAGATACGCAGTATTTT | CAWSFVASAADTQYF
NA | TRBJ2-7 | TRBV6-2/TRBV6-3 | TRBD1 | TGTGCCAGCAGTTACCCTCGGACAGGGGCCTCCTACGAGCAGTACTTC | CASSYPRTGASYEQYF